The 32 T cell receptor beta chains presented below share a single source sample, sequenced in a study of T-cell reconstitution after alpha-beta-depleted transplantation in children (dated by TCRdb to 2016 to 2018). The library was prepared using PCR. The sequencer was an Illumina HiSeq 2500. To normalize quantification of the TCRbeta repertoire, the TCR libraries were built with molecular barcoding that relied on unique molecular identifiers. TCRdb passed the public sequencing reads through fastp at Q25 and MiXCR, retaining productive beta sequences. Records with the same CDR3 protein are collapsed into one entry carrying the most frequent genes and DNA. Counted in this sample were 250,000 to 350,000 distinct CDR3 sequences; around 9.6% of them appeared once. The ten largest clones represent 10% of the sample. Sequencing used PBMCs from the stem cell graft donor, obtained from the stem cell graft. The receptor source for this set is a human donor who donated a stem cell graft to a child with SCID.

CDR3 DNA: TGTGCCAGCAGTTTAAAGAGGGGGACTAATGAAAAACTGTTTTTT. It is translated as CASSLKRGTNEKLFF. The gene calls are TRBV12-3 or TRBV12-4 and TRBJ1-4; possible D gene TRBD1, 6 bases. V lost 2 bases to trimming and J lost 2 bases, with 9 bases between them. The CDR3 has 15 amino acids.

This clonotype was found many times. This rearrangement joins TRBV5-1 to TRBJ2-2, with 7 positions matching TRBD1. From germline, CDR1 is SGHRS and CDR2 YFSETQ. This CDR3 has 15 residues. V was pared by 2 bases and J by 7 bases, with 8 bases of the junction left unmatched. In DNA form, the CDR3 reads TGCGCCAGCAGCTTCGACTGGGGGACAGTCGGGGAGCTGTTTTTT. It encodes CASSFDWGTVGELFF. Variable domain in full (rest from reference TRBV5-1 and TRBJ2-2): KAGVTQTPRYLIKTRGQQVTLSCSPISGHRSVSWYQQTPGQGLQFLFEYFSETQRNKGNFPGRFSGRQFSNSRSEMNVSTLELGDSALYLCASSFDWGTVGELFFGEGSRLTVL.

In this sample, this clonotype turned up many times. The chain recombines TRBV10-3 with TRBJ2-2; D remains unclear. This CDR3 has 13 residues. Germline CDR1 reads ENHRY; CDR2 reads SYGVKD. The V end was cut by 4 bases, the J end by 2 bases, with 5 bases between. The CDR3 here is CAISVDNTGELFF. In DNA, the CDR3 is TGTGCCATCAGTGTTGATAACACCGGGGAGCTGTTTTTT.

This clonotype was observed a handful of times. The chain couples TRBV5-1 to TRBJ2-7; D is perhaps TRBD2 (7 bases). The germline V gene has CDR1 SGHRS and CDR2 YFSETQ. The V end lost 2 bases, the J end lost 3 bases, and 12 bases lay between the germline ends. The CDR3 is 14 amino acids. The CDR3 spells CASSFQGRGYEQYF. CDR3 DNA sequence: TGCGCCAGCAGCTTCCAGGGGAGGGGCTACGAGCAGTACTTC. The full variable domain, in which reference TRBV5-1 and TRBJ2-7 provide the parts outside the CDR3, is KAGVTQTPRYLIKTRGQQVTLSCSPISGHRSVSWYQQTPGQGLQFLFEYFSETQRNKGNFPGRFSGRQFSNSRSEMNVSTLELGDSALYLCASSFQGRGYEQYFGPGTRLTVT.

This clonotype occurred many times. CDR3 amino acids: CAISAGGGDGYTF. CDR3 in DNA: TGTGCCATCAGTGCTGGGGGAGGAGATGGCTACACCTTC. The chain carries TRBV10-3 and TRBJ1-2; a weak D match, TRBD1 (5 bases). This CDR3 region has 13 residues. Germline values: CDR1 ENHRY, CDR2 SYGVKD. Deletions cut 4 bases from V and 6 bases from J, with 12 bases between.

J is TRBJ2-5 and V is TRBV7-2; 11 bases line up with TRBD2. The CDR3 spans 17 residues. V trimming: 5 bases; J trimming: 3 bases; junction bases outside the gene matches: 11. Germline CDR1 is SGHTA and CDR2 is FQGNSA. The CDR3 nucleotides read TGTGCCAGCAGCAACCCAGGGGGACTAGCGGCGAAAGAGACCCAGTACTTC. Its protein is CASSNPGGLAAKETQYF.

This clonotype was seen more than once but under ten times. The CDR3 sequence is CAISDMGPERNSPLHF. CDR3 in DNA: TGTGCCATCAGTGATATGGGGCCAGAACGTAATTCACCCCTCCACTTT. The chain joins TRBV10-3 to TRBJ1-6, with D possibly matching TRBD1 (5 bases). CDR3 length: 16 residues. Trimming stripped 3 bases from V and 6 bases from J, with 15 bases between. CDR1 is ENHRY and CDR2 is SYGVKD in the germline V gene.

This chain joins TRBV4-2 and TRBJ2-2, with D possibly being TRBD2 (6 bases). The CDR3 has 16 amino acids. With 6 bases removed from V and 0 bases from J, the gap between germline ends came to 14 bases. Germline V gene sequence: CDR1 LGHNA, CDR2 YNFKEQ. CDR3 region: CASRPPGTSNTGELFF. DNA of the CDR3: TGTGCCAGCAGACCGCCCGGGACTTCGAACACCGGGGAGCTGTTTTTT.

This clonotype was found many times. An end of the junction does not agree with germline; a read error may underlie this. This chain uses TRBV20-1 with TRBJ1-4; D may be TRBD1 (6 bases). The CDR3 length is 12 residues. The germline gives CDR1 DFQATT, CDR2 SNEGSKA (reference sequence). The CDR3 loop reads CSARVPQGRVIF. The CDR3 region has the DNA TGCAGTGCTAGAGTTCCCCAGGGGCGCGTGATTTTT.

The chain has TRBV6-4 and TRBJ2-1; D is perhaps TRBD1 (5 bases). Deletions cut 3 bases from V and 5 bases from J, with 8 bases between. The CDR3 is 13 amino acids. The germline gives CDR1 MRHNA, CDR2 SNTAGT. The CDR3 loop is CASSEQADNEQFF. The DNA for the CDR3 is TGTGCCAGCAGTGAACAGGCGGACAATGAGCAGTTCTTC.

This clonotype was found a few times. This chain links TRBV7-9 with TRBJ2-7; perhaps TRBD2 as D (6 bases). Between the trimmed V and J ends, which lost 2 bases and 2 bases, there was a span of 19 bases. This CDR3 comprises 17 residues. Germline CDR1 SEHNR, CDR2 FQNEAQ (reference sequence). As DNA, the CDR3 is TGTGCCAGCAGCTTACCGCCGGGAGACGGTGGAGCCTACGAGCAGTACTTC. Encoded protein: CASSLPPGDGGAYEQYF. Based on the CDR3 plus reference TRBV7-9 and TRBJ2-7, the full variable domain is DTGVSQNPRHKITKRGQNVTFRCDPISEHNRLYWYRQTLGQGPEFLTYFQNEAQLEKSRLLSDRFSAERPKGSFSTLEIQRTEQGDSAMYLCASSLPPGDGGAYEQYFGPGTRLTVT.

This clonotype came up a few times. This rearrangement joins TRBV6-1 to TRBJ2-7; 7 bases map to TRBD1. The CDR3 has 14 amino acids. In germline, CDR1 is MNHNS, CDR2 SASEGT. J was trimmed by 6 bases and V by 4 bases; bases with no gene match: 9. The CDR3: CASSVDRAVAEQYF. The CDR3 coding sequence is TGTGCCAGCAGTGTTGACAGGGCTGTGGCCGAGCAGTACTTC.

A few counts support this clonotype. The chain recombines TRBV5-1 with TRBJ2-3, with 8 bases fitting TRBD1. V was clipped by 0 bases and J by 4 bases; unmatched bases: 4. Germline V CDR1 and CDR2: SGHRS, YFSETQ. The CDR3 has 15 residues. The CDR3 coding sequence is TGCGCCAGCAGCTTGGTAGCAGGGGGCCCAGATACGCAGTATTTT. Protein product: CASSLVAGGPDTQYF.

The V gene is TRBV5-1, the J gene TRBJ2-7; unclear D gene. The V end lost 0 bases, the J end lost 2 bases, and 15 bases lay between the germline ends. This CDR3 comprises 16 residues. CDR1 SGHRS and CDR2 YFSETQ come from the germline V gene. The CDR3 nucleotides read TGCGCCAGCAGCTTGGACCCCAACCTCAGCCCCTACGAGCAGTACTTC. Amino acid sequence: CASSLDPNLSPYEQYF.

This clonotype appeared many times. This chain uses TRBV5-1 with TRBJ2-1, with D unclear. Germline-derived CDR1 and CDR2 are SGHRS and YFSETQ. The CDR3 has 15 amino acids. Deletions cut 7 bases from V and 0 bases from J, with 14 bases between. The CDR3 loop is CASWGSGPSYNEQFF. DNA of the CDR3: TGCGCCAGCTGGGGATCTGGGCCCTCCTACAATGAGCAGTTCTTC.

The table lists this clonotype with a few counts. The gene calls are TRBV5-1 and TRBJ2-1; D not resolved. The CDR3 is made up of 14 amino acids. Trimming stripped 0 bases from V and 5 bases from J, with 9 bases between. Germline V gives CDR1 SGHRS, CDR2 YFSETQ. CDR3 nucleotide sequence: TGCGCCAGCAGCTTGGGGGTCCGCGACAATGAGCAGTTCTTC. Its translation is CASSLGVRDNEQFF.

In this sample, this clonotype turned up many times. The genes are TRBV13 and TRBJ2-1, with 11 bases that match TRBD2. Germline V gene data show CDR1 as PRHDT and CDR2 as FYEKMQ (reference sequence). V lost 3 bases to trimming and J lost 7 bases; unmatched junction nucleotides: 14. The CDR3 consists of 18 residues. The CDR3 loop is CASSFPPPSASGGNEQFF. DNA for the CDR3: TGTGCCAGCAGCTTTCCCCCCCCCTCGGCTAGCGGGGGGAATGAGCAGTTCTTC.

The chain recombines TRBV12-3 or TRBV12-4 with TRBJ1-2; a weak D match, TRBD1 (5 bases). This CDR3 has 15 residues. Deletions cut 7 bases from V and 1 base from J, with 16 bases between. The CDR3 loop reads CASKLQSGGNYGYTF. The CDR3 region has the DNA TGTGCCAGCAAATTACAGTCGGGGGGTAACTATGGCTACACCTTC.

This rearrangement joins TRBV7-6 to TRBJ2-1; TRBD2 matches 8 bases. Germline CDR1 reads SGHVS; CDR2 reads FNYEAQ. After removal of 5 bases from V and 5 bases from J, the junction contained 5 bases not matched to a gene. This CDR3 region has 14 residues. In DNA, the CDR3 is TGTGCCAGCAGCATCCTAGCGGGTCACAATGAGCAGTTCTTC. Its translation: CASSILAGHNEQFF.

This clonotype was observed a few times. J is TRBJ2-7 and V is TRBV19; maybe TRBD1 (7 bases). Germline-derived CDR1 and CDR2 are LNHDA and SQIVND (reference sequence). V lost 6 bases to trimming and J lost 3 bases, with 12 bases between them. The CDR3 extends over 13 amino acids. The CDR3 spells CASRGGQFYEQYF. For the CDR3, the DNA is TGTGCCAGTAGGGGGGGACAGTTCTACGAGCAGTACTTC.

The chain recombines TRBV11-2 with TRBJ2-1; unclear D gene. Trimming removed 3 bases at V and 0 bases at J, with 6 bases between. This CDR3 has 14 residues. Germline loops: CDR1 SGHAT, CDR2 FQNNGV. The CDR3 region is CASSLQSSYNEQFF. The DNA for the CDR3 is TGTGCCAGCAGCTTGCAGAGCTCCTACAATGAGCAGTTCTTC.

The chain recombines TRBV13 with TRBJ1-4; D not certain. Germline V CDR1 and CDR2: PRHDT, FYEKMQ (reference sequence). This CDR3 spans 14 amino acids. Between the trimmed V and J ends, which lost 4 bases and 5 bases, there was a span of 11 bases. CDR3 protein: CASSSDGGNEKLFF. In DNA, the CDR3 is TGTGCCAGCAGCTCGGACGGAGGAAATGAAAAACTGTTTTTT.

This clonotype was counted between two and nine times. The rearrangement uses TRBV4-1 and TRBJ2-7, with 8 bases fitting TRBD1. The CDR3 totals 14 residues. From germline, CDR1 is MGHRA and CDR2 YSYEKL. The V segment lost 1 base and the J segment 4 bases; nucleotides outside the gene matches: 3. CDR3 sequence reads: CASSQVGQGYEQYF. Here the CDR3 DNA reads TGCGCCAGCAGCCAAGTAGGACAGGGTTACGAGCAGTACTTC.

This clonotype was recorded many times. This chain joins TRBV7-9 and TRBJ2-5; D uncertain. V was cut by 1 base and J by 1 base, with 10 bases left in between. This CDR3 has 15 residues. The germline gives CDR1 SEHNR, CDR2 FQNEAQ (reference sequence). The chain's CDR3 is CASSLGTRSQETQYF. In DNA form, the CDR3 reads TGTGCCAGCAGCTTAGGTACCAGGAGCCAAGAGACCCAGTACTTC. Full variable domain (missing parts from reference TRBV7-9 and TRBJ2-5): DTGVSQNPRHKITKRGQNVTFRCDPISEHNRLYWYRQTLGQGPEFLTYFQNEAQLEKSRLLSDRFSAERPKGSFSTLEIQRTEQGDSAMYLCASSLGTRSQETQYFGPGTRLLVL.

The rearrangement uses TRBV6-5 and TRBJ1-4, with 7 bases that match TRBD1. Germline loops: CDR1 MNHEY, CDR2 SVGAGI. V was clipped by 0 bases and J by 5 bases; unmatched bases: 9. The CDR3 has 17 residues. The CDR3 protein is CASSYSIGQATNEKLFF. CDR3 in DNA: TGTGCCAGCAGTTACTCGATCGGACAGGCCACAAATGAAAAACTGTTTTTT.

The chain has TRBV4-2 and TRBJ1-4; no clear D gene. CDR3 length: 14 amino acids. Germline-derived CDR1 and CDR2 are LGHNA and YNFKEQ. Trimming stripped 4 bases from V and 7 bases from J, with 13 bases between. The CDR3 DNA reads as TGTGCCAGCAGCCTGGGTGTGTTGGGTGAAAAACTGTTTTTT. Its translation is CASSLGVLGEKLFF.

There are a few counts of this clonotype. CDR3 sequence (DNA): TGTGCCAGCAGTTACTCGGGGGGGGAGCGCTACGAGCAGTACTTC. It translates to CASSYSGGERYEQYF. This chain connects TRBV6-7 to TRBJ2-7, with TRBD2 identical over 7 bases. TRBV6-7 is reported as an ORF; its role is uncertain. CDR3 length: 15 amino acids. The trim removed 0 bases at V and 3 bases at J, leaving 5 bases unmatched.

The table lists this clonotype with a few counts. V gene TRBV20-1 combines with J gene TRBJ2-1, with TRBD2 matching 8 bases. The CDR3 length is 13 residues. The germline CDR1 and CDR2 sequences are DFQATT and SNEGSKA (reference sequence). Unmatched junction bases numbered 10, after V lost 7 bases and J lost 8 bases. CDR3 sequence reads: CSVAETSVYEQFF. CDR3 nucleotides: TGCAGTGTCGCCGAGACTAGCGTCTATGAGCAGTTCTTC.

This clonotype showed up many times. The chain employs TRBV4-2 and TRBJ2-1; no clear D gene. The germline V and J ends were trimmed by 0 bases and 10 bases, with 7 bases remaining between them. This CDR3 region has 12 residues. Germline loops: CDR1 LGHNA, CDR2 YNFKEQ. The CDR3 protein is CASSQEGREQFF. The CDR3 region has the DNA TGTGCCAGCAGCCAAGAGGGCAGGGAGCAGTTCTTC.

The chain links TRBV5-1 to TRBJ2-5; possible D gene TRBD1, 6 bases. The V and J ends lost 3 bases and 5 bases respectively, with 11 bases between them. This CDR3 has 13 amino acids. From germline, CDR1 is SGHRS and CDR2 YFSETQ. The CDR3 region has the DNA TGCGCCAGCAGCTCCGGACAGACGGAGACCCAGTACTTC. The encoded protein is CASSSGQTETQYF.

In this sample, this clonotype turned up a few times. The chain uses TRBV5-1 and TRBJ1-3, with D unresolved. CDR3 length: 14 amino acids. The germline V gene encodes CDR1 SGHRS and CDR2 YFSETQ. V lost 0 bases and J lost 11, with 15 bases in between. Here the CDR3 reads CASSLEGSAGAIYF. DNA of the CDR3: TGCGCCAGCAGCTTGGAGGGCAGCGCGGGCGCCATATATTTT.

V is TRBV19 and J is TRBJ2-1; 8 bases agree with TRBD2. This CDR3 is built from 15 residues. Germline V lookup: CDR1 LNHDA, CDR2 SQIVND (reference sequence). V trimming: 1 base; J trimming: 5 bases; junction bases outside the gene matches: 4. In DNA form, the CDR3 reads TGTGCCAGTAGTATAGTCACTAGCGGACACAATGAGCAGTTCTTC. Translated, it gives CASSIVTSGHNEQFF.